This T cell receptor beta chain was captured by sequencing in a study of blood T cell repertoires in COVID-19. Overall study context: Samples came from the United States, Italy and Spain, spanning acute and convalescent COVID-19.

The V and J ends lost 0 bases and 2 bases respectively, with 11 bases between them. This CDR3 contains 16 residues. Germline values: CDR1 SGHTS, CDR2 YDEGEE. In the source study's methods: Amplification with reference gene primers provided the estimates of nucleated cell counts. The data were produced by immunoSEQ multiplex PCR, yet TCRdb's version contains in-frame clones alone and is incomplete. Clone size and the V and J calls come from that table; the DNA yielded D and trimming. Here the sample spans approximately 250,000 clones, over 80% being singletons. The chain is built from TRBV5-8 and TRBJ2-2; maybe TRBD1 (6 bases). This TCR derives from a man aged 55 to 70 who had recovered from COVID-19. Sequenced sample: peripheral blood. The CDR3 loop reads CASSLEPGHNTGELFF. The CDR3 region has the DNA TGTGCCAGCAGCTTGGAACCGGGACACAACACCGGGGAGCTGTTTTTT.